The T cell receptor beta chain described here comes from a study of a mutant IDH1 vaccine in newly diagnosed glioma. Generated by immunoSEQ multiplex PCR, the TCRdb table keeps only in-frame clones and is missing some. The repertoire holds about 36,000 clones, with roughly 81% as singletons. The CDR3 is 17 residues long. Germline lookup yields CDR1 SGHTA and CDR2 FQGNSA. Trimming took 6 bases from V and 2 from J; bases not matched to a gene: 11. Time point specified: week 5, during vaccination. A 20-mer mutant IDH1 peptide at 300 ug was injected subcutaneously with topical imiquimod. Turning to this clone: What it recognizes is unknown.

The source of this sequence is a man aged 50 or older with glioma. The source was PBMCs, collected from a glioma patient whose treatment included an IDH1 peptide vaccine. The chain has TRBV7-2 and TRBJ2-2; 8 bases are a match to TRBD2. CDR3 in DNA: TGTGCCAGCAGTATGGGGGGGCTAGCGGGTAACACCGGGGAGCTGTTTTTT. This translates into CASSMGGLAGNTGELFF.